The clone carrying this T cell receptor (beta chain) was picked up a small number of times. Its target is not known. Since all of the isolated RNA was reverse transcribed, expressed TCRB transcripts were what got sequenced. Repertoires were generated with immunoSEQ multiplex PCR, while TCRdb's copy carries only in-frame clones and drops some. The profile shows around 340,000 clones, approximately 10% of them singletons. This sample is part of a study of beta chain features in type 1 diabetes. Notes on the study in general: All four CD4+ subsets from Type 1 diabetes patients carried moderately but significantly shorter TCRB CDR3s.

Germline V lookup: CDR1 SGHTA, CDR2 FQGNSA. V was clipped by 6 bases and J by 5 bases; unmatched bases: 5. CDR3 length equals 14 residues. The specimen sequenced was central memory CD4+ T cells from blood. This sequence was found in a man younger than 45 with type 1 diabetes. The chain carries TRBV7-2 and TRBJ1-5, with 9 bases aligning to TRBD1. In DNA, the CDR3 is TGTGCCAGCAGAGGACAGGGGATCGATCAGCCCCAGCATTTT. It translates to CASRGQGIDQPQHF.